The 19 T cell receptor beta chains in this list originate from one sample, sequenced in a study of patients and donors after allogeneic stem cell transplantation. MiXCR was run by TCRdb on the RT-PCR reads, yielding one entry per CDR3 protein. This table has approximately 200,000 distinct CDR3 sequences, about 40% appearing once. Specimen: blood, either unsorted or a sorted T cell fraction (not recorded which). These receptors were taken from a human donor who was either an allogeneic HSCT recipient or a stem cell or donor lymphocyte infusion donor (not recorded which). It is not recorded whose cells these are; they may come from a transplant donor.

The chain combines TRBV28 with TRBJ1-5; TRBD1 matches at 11 bases. Trimming took 4 bases from V and 5 from J; bases not matched to a gene: 10. CDR3 length: 17 residues. Looked up from germline, CDR1 is MDHEN and CDR2 is SYDVKM. CDR3: CASSYKPGQGEHQPQHF. For the CDR3, the DNA is TGTGCCAGCAGTTACAAACCGGGACAGGGGGAGCATCAGCCCCAGCATTTT.

This clonotype appeared a single time. The chain links TRBV18 to TRBJ2-3; a weak D match, TRBD1 (6 bases). V lost 2 bases and J 2 bases, leaving 11 bases between the germline ends. Germline CDR1 KGHSH, CDR2 LQKENI. This CDR3 region has 15 residues. The CDR3 region is CASSPNRAVTDTQYF. The CDR3 nucleotides read TGTGCCAGCTCACCAAACAGGGCCGTCACAGATACGCAGTATTTT.

V and J are TRBV6-5 and TRBJ2-1; the D is unclear. V was shortened by 0 bases and J by 2 bases, with 14 bases between the two germline ends. This CDR3 is built from 17 residues. Germline CDR1 and CDR2: MNHEY and SVGAGI. The CDR3 coding sequence is TGTGCCAGCAGTTACTCGAGAGCAGCCTACACCTACAATGAGCAGTTCTTC. This codes for CASSYSRAAYTYNEQFF.

This chain links TRBV6-6 with TRBJ2-7; a possible D gene is TRBD1 (8 bases). This CDR3 contains 16 residues. V dropped 2 bases and J dropped 5 bases, with 19 bases sitting between them. In germline, CDR1 is MNHNY, CDR2 SVGAGI (reference sequence). The CDR3 region has the DNA TGTGCCAGCAGTTACGCCGGACAGGGTCGGGGGGACGAGCAGTACTTC. Residues: CASSYAGQGRGDEQYF.

The J gene is TRBJ2-2, the V gene TRBV5-4, with 7 bases that match TRBD2. V lost 0 bases to trimming and J lost 6 bases; unmatched junction nucleotides: 2. The germline gives CDR1 SGHNT, CDR2 YYREEE (reference sequence). The CDR3 contains 14 residues. In DNA form, the CDR3 reads TGTGCCAGCAGCTTGGGGGCGGGAGCCGGGGAGCTGTTTTTT. As protein: CASSLGAGAGELFF.

V and J are TRBV7-2 and TRBJ1-2, with 7 bases that match TRBD1. The germline V gene encodes CDR1 SGHTA and CDR2 FQGNSA. The CDR3 totals 15 residues. Unmatched junction bases numbered 12, after V lost 7 bases and J lost 4 bases. The CDR3, as DNA: TGTGCCAGCACCATGGGAAAGGGGGACAGCTATGGCTACACCTTC. Its translation is CASTMGKGDSYGYTF.

In the case of this clonotype: This may arise from a read error, as a much more abundant clone is one base away. The V call is TRBV29-1, the J call TRBJ2-1; no reliable D call. The CDR3 contains 15 residues. The germline gives CDR1 SQVTM, CDR2 ANQGSEA. V was cut by 2 bases and J by 7 bases, with 18 bases left in between. CDR3 region: CSVEKPFKSQNEQFF. In DNA, the CDR3 is TGCAGCGTTGAAAAGCCTTTTAAGTCTCAAAATGAGCAGTTCTTC.

CDR3 amino acids: CASSPLRFKGVTNEKLFF. CDR3 nucleotide sequence: TGTGCCAGCAGTCCCCTTCGCTTTAAAGGGGTCACTAATGAAAAACTGTTTTTT. V and J are TRBV12-3 or TRBV12-4 and TRBJ1-4; maybe TRBD1 (5 bases). There are 18 residues in the CDR3. The V and J ends lost 5 bases and 2 bases respectively, with 21 bases between them.

The chain employs TRBV15 and TRBJ1-1; 7 bases align to TRBD1. The CDR3 contains 13 residues. Germline CDR1 is LNHNV and CDR2 is YYDKDF (reference sequence). Trimming removed 4 bases from V and 3 bases from J; junction bases left unmatched: 2. The CDR3, as DNA: TGTGCCACCAGCACTGACAGGGACACTGAAGCTTTCTTT. Protein product: CATSTDRDTEAFF.

The chain links TRBV6-6 to TRBJ2-2, with TRBD1 as a possible D gene (6 bases). Germline-derived CDR1 and CDR2 are MNHNY and SVGAGI (reference sequence). The CDR3 sequence is 15 residues long. Trimming took off 3 bases at V and 1 base at J, with 9 bases between the two ends. CDR3 bases: TGTGCCAGCAGTTATGGCAGGGGGAACACCGGGGAGCTGTTTTTT. It yields the protein CASSYGRGNTGELFF.

The genes are TRBV7-9 and TRBJ2-7; the D gene is possibly TRBD1 (7 bases). The CDR3 consists of 16 residues. Trimming took 5 bases from V and 0 from J, leaving 17 bases between them. In germline, CDR1 is SEHNR, CDR2 FQNEAQ (reference sequence). The CDR3: CASSAPGGHSSYEQYF. In nucleotides, the CDR3 is TGTGCCAGCAGCGCCCCAGGGGGGCACAGCTCCTACGAGCAGTACTTC.

The chain recombines TRBV4-1 with TRBJ1-5; perhaps TRBD1 as D (5 bases). The CDR3 runs to 15 residues. Trimming left V 1 base short and J 1 base short, with 8 bases between. Germline V gene sequence: CDR1 MGHRA, CDR2 YSYEKL. The CDR3 loop is CASSQVGDSNQPQHF. DNA of the CDR3: TGCGCCAGCAGCCAAGTCGGGGACAGCAATCAGCCCCAGCATTTT.

The chain recombines TRBV20-1 with TRBJ2-2, with 7 bases fitting TRBD1. Looked up from germline, CDR1 is DFQATT and CDR2 is SNEGSKA (reference sequence). J lost 0 bases, V lost 5 bases, and 3 bases had no gene match. The length of the CDR3 is 14 residues. The CDR3 DNA reads TGCAGTGCTTGGGACAGTTCGAACACCGGGGAGCTGTTTTTT. Its protein is CSAWDSSNTGELFF.

This clonotype has ten or more counts. V gene TRBV5-1 combines with J gene TRBJ1-1; D is perhaps TRBD1 (5 bases). CDR1 is SGHRS and CDR2 is YFSETQ in the germline V gene. The CDR3 has 13 amino acids. Trimming took 3 bases from V and 4 from J, leaving 10 bases between them. CDR3 sequence reads: CASSSGFTTEAFF. DNA for the CDR3: TGCGCCAGCAGCTCAGGGTTCACCACTGAAGCTTTCTTT.

Here the CDR3 DNA reads TGTGCCAGCTACCGGGACAATGGTAGGCACTATGGCTACACCTTC. It yields the protein CASYRDNGRHYGYTF. The gene calls are TRBV5-8 and TRBJ1-2, with D possibly being TRBD1 (6 bases). Trimming took off 7 bases at V and 3 bases at J, with 19 bases between the two ends. CDR1 and CDR2 (germline): SGHTS, YDEGEE. CDR3 length equals 15 residues.

The V call is TRBV5-6, the J call TRBJ2-1; a weak D match, TRBD2 (5 bases). CDR3 length equals 11 residues. Trimming took 6 bases from V and 9 from J, leaving 10 bases between them. Germline CDR1 SGHDT, CDR2 YYEEEE. CDR3 DNA sequence: TGTGCCAGCATCCGAGCGGCTGAGCAGTTCTTC. Its translation: CASIRAAEQFF.

This clonotype has only a few counts. The chain is built from TRBV6-1 and TRBJ1-1; 10 bases match TRBD1. The CDR3 totals 18 residues. Germline trimming cut 2 bases from V and 0 bases from J; bases unmatched to any gene: 9. Looked up from germline, CDR1 is MNHNS and CDR2 is SASEGT. The CDR3 DNA sequence: TGTGCCAGCAGTGAATTCGGGACAGGGGACTTAATGAACACTGAAGCTTTCTTT. It yields the protein CASSEFGTGDLMNTEAFF.

CDR3 DNA: TGTGCCACCAGTAGCCCCGGGGAGCTGTTTTTT. This translates into CATSSPGELFF. V usage is TRBV24-1 and J usage is TRBJ2-2; D ambiguous. V was clipped by 6 bases and J by 6 bases, with 4 bases between them. The CDR3 totals 11 residues. The germline gives CDR1 KGHDR, CDR2 SFDVKD.

This clonotype was observed a handful of times. The genes are TRBV9 and TRBJ1-2; TRBD1 matches 10 bases. Germline V gives CDR1 SGDLS, CDR2 YYNGEE. V lost 3 bases and J lost 2; bases outside the gene matches: 4. The length of the CDR3 is 15 residues. CDR3 sequence: CASSADRGRNYGYTF. CDR3 nucleotides: TGTGCCAGCAGCGCAGACAGGGGGCGGAACTATGGCTACACCTTC.